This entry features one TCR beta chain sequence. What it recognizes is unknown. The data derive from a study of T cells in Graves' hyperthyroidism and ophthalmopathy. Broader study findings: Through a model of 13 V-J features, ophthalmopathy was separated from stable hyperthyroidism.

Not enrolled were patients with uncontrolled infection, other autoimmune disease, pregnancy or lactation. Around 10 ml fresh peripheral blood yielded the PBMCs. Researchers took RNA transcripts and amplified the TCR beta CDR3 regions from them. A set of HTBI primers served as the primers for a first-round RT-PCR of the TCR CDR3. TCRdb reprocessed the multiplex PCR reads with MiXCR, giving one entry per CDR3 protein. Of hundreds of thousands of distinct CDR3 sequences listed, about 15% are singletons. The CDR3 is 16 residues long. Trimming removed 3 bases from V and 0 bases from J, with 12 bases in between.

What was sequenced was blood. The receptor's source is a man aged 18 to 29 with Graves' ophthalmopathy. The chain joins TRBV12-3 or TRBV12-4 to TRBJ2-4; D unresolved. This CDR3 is CASSFRQILAKNIQYF. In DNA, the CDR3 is TGTGCCAGCAGTTTCAGGCAAATTCTAGCCAAAAACATTCAGTACTTC.